Listed here are 3 T cell receptor beta chains from one sample, sequenced in a study of PD-1 blockade in classical Hodgkin lymphoma. Every patient was affected by relapse after autologous stem cell transplantation, while exposure to brentuximab vedotin was not uniform. This table comes from immunoSEQ multiplex PCR, and its TCRdb copy is limited to in-frame clones, with some not included. Here the sample spans roughly 20,000 clones, around 68% being singletons. This material consisted of peripheral blood mononuclear cells (PBMCs), taken at baseline. The receptors here all came from a human donor with classical Hodgkin lymphoma.

The CDR3 spells CASSRPPADTQYF. The CDR3 DNA reads TGTGCCAGCAGTCGCCCCCCTGCAGATACGCAGTATTTT. This rearrangement joins TRBV7-3 to TRBJ2-3; no reliable D call. The germline CDR1 and CDR2 sequences are SGHTA and FQGTGA. Trimming stripped 6 bases from V and 4 bases from J, with 11 bases between. The CDR3 sequence is 13 residues long.

The chain uses TRBV5-3 and TRBJ2-1, with D possibly matching TRBD2 (6 bases). TRBV5-3 counts as an open reading frame of uncertain function. The germline V and J ends were trimmed by 4 bases and 5 bases, with 22 bases remaining between them. The length of the CDR3 is 17 residues. CDR3: CARSILTPGTDNNEQFF. DNA for the CDR3: TGTGCCAGAAGCATTTTGACTCCCGGGACTGACAACAATGAGCAGTTCTTC.

The chain couples TRBV9 to TRBJ2-1, with 14 bases identical to TRBD2. The V and J ends lost 4 bases and 7 bases, in that order; junction bases with no gene match: 16. Germline CDR1 reads SGDLS; CDR2 reads YYNGEE. The CDR3 has 19 amino acids. In DNA form, the CDR3 reads TGTGCCAGCAGCCCCTCGGGACTAGCGGGGGTCCCTTCAATGAATGAGCAGTTCTTC. It is translated as CASSPSGLAGVPSMNEQFF.